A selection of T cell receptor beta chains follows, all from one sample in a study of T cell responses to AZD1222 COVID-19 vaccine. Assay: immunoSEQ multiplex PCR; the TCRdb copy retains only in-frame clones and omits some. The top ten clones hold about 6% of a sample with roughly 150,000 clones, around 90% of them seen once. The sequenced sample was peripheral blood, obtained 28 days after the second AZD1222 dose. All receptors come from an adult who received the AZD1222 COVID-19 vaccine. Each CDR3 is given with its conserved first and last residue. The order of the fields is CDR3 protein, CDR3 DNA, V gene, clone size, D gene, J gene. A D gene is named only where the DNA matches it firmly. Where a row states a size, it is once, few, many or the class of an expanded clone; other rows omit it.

CDR3: CASNGASGGRYQETQYF; DNA: TGTGCCAGCAATGGGGCTAGCGGGGGCCGGTACCAAGAGACCCAGTACTTC; V: TRBV5-4; size: once; D: TRBD2; J: TRBJ2-5
CDR3: CASSVTYEQYF; DNA: TGTGCCAGCAGTGTTACCTACGAGCAGTACTTC; V: TRBV28; size: once; D: .; J: TRBJ2-7
CDR3: CASSPFTGHDNSPLHF; DNA: TGTGCCAGCAGCCCCTTTACGGGACACGACAATTCACCCCTCCACTTT; V: TRBV11-2; size: few; D: .; J: TRBJ1-6
CDR3: CASSQIDRTGRNEKLFF; DNA: TGCGCCAGCAGCCAGATCGACAGGACGGGTAGGAATGAAAAACTGTTTTTT; V: TRBV4-3; size: .; D: .; J: TRBJ1-4
CDR3: CASSYRNQETQYF; DNA: TGTGCCAGCAGCTACAGAAATCAAGAGACCCAGTACTTC; V: TRBV7-2; size: .; D: .; J: TRBJ2-5
CDR3: CASSQDHSGNTIYF; DNA: TGTGCCAGCAGCCAAGACCACTCTGGAAACACCATATATTTT; V: TRBV4-2; size: once; D: .; J: TRBJ1-3
CDR3: CASSSTTGQGSGNTIYF; DNA: TGCGCCAGCAGCTCGACCACGGGACAGGGCTCTGGAAACACCATATATTTT; V: TRBV5-1; size: few; D: TRBD1; J: TRBJ1-3
CDR3: CAISARASGLTDTQYF; DNA: TGTGCCATCAGTGCACGGGCTAGCGGGCTCACAGATACGCAGTATTTT; V: TRBV10-3; size: .; D: TRBD2; J: TRBJ2-3
CDR3: CASSLSSGRAAEQYF; DNA: TGTGCCAGCAGCCTAAGTAGCGGGAGGGCCGCCGAGCAGTACTTC; V: TRBV13; size: .; D: TRBD2; J: TRBJ2-7
CDR3: CASSLRAAGANVLTF; DNA: TGTGCCAGCAGCTTGAGAGCGGCGGGGGCCAACGTCCTGACTTTC; V: TRBV5-8; size: .; D: .; J: TRBJ2-6
CDR3: CASTNLGTGDEKLFF; DNA: TGTGCCAGCACCAATCTGGGGACGGGCGATGAAAAACTGTTTTTT; V: TRBV6-5; size: .; D: .; J: TRBJ1-4
CDR3: CASSVGYNEQFF; DNA: TGTGCCAGCAGCGTAGGCTACAATGAGCAGTTCTTC; V: TRBV9; size: .; D: .; J: TRBJ2-1
CDR3: CASSRSSYNSPLHF; DNA: TGTGCCAGCAGCCGAAGCTCCTATAATTCACCCCTCCACTTT; V: TRBV11-2; size: once; D: .; J: TRBJ1-6
CDR3: CASSLRADRTDTQYF; DNA: TGTGCCAGCAGTTTAAGGGCAGATCGCACAGATACGCAGTATTTT; V: TRBV28; size: .; D: .; J: TRBJ2-3